This TCR beta chain emerged from a study of T cell responses to AZD1222 COVID-19 vaccine. Only in-frame clones appear in the TCRdb table, and some are missing; sequencing was by immunoSEQ multiplex PCR. The sample carries some 98,000 clones, roughly 84% recorded once. The length of the CDR3 is 17 residues. Trimming removed 5 bases at V and 0 bases at J, with 19 bases between. CDR1 SGHRS and CDR2 YFSETQ come from the germline V gene. It was second doses at about 4 or about 12 weeks that were pooled. Turning to this clone: Its antigen is not known.

Study outcomes and limitations: CD4 TCRs linked to vaccination spanned spike, dominating at 160-218 and 743-854. Only six or seven AZD1222 recipients were seropositive at baseline. White British people made up most donors, females outnumbered males, and clonal diversity was possibly underestimated.

This sample comprised peripheral blood, obtained 28 days after the second AZD1222 dose. The rearrangement joins TRBV5-1 to TRBJ2-3, with D perhaps TRBD1 (5 bases). The TCR sequence derives from an adult who received the AZD1222 COVID-19 vaccine. This chain's CDR3 is CASRSQGSVLSTDTQYF. CDR3 in DNA: TGCGCCAGCAGGTCTCAGGGTTCGGTTTTGAGCACAGATACGCAGTATTTT.